This is a list of T cell receptor beta chains from one sample in a study of T cell responses to AZD1222 COVID-19 vaccine. Produced via immunoSEQ multiplex PCR; TCRdb's table is partial and in-frame only. This sample carries approximately 150,000 clones, more than 70% of them seen once, and the ten largest clones take 2.5% to 3%. The source was peripheral blood, collected on day 0 of AZD1222 vaccination. The receptors originated from an adult in good health. Each CDR3 is given with its conserved first and last residue. Fields, in order: clone size, J gene, D gene, V gene, CDR3 DNA, CDR3 protein. A D gene is named only where the DNA matches it firmly. The size entry is marked missing in some rows and otherwise reads once, few, many or a size class.

-	TRBJ1-5	-	TRBV2	TGTGCCAGCAGTGAATGGGGCAGCAATCAGCCCCAGCATTTT	CASSEWGSNQPQHF
-	TRBJ2-1	TRBD2	TRBV28	TGTGCCAGCAGTTTAGCTACATGGACTAGCGGGAGGGACAATGAGCAGTTCTTC	CASSLATWTSGRDNEQFF
-	TRBJ1-3	-	TRBV6-5	TGTGCCAGCATTCAATGGGTTAGCTCTGGAAACACCATATATTTT	CASIQWVSSGNTIYF
-	TRBJ2-3	TRBD2	TRBV4-3	TGCGCCAGCAGCCAAGATGCGAGTGGAGCGGGGGAGGCAGATACGCAGTATTTT	CASSQDASGAGEADTQYF
-	TRBJ1-2	-	TRBV27	TGTGCCAGCAGTTTGGGAGGGATGGGGATCTACACCTTC	CASSLGGMGIYTF
-	TRBJ1-1	-	TRBV5-6	TGTGCCAGCAGCTTGTTGCACACTGAAGCTTTCTTT	CASSLLHTEAFF
-	TRBJ1-5	-	TRBV12-3/TRBV12-4	TGTGCCAGCCGCAGGGATGGCAATCAGCCCCAGCATTTT	CASRRDGNQPQHF
-	TRBJ1-2	TRBD1	TRBV7-6	TGTGCCAGCAGCACCCAGGACAGGGGAGGTGGAGGCTACACCTTC	CASSTQDRGGGGYTF
-	TRBJ2-6	-	TRBV3-1/TRBV3-2	TGTGCCAGCAGCCAGGGGGTGATTGGGTCCCCTGGGGCCAACGTCCTGACTTTC	CASSQGVIGSPGANVLTF
-	TRBJ1-2	TRBD1	TRBV28	TGTGCCAGCAGTTCAGACAGGGTAGCGTTTTATGGCTACACCTTC	CASSSDRVAFYGYTF
-	TRBJ2-3	-	TRBV24-1	TGTGCCACCAGTGAGTTAGATACGCAGTATTTT	CATSELDTQYF
-	TRBJ2-7	-	TRBV18	TGTGCCAGCTCCACGGGACGGAGCTACGAGCAGTACTTC	CASSTGRSYEQYF
-	TRBJ2-1	-	TRBV29-1	TGCAGCGCCCCCGGGGCAGGGGCCGCGTATGAGCAGTTCTTC	CSAPGAGAAYEQFF
-	TRBJ2-3	-	TRBV28	TGTGCCAGCAGTTTAGGCCAGGGACCAGATACGCAGTATTTT	CASSLGQGPDTQYF
-	TRBJ1-5	-	TRBV29-1	TGCAGCGTTGCAGACCAGGGGCCTTCACCCACGAGCCCCCAGCATTTT	CSVADQGPSPTSPQHF
once	TRBJ1-2	-	TRBV6-4	TGTGCCAGCAGTGACTCGGCACAGGAAATTCGCACCTTC	CASSDSAQEIRTF
-	TRBJ1-1	TRBD1	TRBV6-2/TRBV6-3	TGTGCCAGCAGTTACTGGCAGGGGGGCACTGAAGCTTTCTTT	CASSYWQGGTEAFF
-	TRBJ1-5	-	TRBV28	TGTGCCAGCAGTTCTAACGGGGCAGGGAATCAGCCCCAGCATTTT	CASSSNGAGNQPQHF
-	TRBJ2-2	TRBD1	TRBV6-5	TGTGCCAGCATTTACGACAGGGGTGCGACCGGGGAGCTGTTTTTT	CASIYDRGATGELFF
once	TRBJ1-5	-	TRBV19	TGTGCCAGCAGCCGGGACAGCAATCAGCCCCAGCATTTT	CASSRDSNQPQHF
few	TRBJ1-5	-	TRBV7-9	TGTGCCAGCAGGTCCGGCATCGGCGATCAGCCCCAGCATTTT	CASRSGIGDQPQHF
-	TRBJ2-1	TRBD1	TRBV19	TGTGCCAGTAGTCCCACCAACAGGGGGCGGTACAATGAGCAGTTCTTC	CASSPTNRGRYNEQFF
-	TRBJ2-5	-	TRBV25-1	TGTGCCAGCAGTGAATTAACAGGAGGAGTTGCGACCCAGTACTTC	CASSELTGGVATQYF
-	TRBJ1-1	-	TRBV19	TGTGCCAGTAGTATAGGGACGGAGAACACTGAAGCTTTCTTT	CASSIGTENTEAFF
-	TRBJ1-6	TRBD1	TRBV5-1	TGCGCCAGCAGCTTGGCCCCGGACAGGGGAGATTCACCCCTCCACTTT	CASSLAPDRGDSPLHF